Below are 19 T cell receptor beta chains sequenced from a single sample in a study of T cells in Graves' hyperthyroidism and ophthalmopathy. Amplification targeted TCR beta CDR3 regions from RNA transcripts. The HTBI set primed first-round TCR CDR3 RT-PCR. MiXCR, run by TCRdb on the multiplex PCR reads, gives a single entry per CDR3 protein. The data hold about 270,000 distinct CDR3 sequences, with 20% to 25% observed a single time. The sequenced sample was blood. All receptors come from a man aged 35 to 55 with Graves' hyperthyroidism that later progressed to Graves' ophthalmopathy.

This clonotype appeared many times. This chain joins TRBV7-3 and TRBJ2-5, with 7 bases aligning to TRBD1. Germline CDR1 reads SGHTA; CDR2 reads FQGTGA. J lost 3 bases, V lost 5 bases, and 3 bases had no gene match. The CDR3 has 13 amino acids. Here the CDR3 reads CASSGTAEETQYF. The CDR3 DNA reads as TGTGCCAGCAGCGGGACAGCCGAAGAGACCCAGTACTTC. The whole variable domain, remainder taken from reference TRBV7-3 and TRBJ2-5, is GAGVSQTPSNKVTEKGKYVELRCDPISGHTALYWYRQSLGQGPEFLIYFQGTGAADDSGLPNDRFFAVRPEGSVSTLKIQRTERGDSAVYLCASSGTAEETQYFGPGTRLLVL.

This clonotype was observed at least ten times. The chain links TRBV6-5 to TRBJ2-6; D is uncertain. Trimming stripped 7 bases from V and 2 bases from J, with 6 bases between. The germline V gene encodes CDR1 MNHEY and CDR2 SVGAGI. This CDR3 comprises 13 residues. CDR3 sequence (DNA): TGTGCCAGCAACCTCCCTGGGGCCAACGTCCTGACTTTC. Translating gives CASNLPGANVLTF.

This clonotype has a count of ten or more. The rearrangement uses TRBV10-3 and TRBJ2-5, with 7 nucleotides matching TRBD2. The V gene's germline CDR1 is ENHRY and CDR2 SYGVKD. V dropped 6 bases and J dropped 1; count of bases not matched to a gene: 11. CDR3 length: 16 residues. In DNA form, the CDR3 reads TGTGCCATCAGGGGCGCGCCGGGACTACCCCAAGAGACCCAGTACTTC. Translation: CAIRGAPGLPQETQYF.

CDR3 DNA sequence: TGTGCCAGCAGTGCAACTAGCGGGATAAGGACCGGGGAGCTGTTTTTT. It codes for CASSATSGIRTGELFF. The chain joins TRBV27 to TRBJ2-2; 10 positions match TRBD2. V gave up 5 bases and J gave up 5 bases; unmatched junction bases: 8. The CDR3 spans 16 residues. Germline CDR1 and CDR2: MNHEY and SMNVEV (reference sequence).

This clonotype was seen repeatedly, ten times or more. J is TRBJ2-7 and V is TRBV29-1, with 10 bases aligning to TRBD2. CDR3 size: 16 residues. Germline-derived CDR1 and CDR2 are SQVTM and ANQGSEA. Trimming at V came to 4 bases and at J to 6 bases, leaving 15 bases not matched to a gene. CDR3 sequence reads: CSVGFEAGGLRFEQYF. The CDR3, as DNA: TGCAGCGTTGGTTTCGAAGCGGGAGGGCTCCGGTTCGAGCAGTACTTC.

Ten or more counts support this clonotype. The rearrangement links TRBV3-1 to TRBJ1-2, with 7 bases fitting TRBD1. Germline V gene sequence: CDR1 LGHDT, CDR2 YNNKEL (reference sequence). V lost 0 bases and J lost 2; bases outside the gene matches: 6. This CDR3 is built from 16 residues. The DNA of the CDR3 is TGTGCCAGCAGCCAAGACAGACGGGACAGAAACTATGGCTACACCTTC. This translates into CASSQDRRDRNYGYTF.

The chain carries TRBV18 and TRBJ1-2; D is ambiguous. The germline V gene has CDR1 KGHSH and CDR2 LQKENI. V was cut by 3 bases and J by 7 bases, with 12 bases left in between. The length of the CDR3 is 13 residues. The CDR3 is CASSPSDVRGYTF. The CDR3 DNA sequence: TGTGCCAGCTCACCGTCGGACGTGCGTGGCTACACCTTC.

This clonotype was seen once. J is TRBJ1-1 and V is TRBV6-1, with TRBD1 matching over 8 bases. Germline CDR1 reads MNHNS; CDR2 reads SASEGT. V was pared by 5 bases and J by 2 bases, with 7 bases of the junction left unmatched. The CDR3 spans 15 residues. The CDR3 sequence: CASSTRQGTNTEAFF. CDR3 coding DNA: TGTGCCAGCAGTACCAGACAGGGGACAAACACTGAAGCTTTCTTT.

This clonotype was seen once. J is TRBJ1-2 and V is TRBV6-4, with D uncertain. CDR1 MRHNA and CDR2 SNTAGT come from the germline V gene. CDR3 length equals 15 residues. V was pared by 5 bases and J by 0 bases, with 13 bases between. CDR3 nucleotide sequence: TGTGCCAGCAGTCCCGCCGTGGGTTCTAACTATGGCTACACCTTC. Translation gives CASSPAVGSNYGYTF.

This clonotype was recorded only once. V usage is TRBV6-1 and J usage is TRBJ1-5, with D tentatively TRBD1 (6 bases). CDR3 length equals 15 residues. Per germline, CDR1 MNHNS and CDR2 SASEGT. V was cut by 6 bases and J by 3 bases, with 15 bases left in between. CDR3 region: CASSPTDSYNQPQHF. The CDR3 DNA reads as TGTGCCAGCAGCCCCACGGACAGCTACAATCAGCCCCAGCATTTT.

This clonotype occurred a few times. The CDR3 DNA reads as TGTGCCAGCACCCCCCTCTGGGGACCGAACACTGAAGCTTTCTTT. Protein product: CASTPLWGPNTEAFF. V usage is TRBV12-3 or TRBV12-4 and J usage is TRBJ1-1, with a weak D call TRBD1 (5 bases). Trimming removed 7 bases from V and 1 base from J, with 16 bases in between. CDR3 length equals 15 residues.

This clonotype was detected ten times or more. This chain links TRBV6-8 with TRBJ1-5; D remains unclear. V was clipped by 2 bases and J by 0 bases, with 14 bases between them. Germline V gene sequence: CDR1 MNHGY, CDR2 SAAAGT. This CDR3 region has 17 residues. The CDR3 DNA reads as TGTGCCAGCAGTTACCCCCCAAGAGCTAATAGCAATCAGCCCCAGCATTTT. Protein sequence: CASSYPPRANSNQPQHF.

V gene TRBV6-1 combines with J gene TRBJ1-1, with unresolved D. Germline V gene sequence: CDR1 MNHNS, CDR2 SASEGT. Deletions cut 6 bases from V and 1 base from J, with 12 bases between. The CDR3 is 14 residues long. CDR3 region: CASRATTKNTEAFF. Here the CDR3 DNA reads TGTGCCAGCAGGGCTACCACAAAGAACACTGAAGCTTTCTTT.

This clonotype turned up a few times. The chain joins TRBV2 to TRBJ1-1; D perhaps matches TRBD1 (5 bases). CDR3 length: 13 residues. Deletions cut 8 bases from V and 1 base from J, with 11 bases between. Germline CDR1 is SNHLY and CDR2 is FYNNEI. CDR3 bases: TGTGCCAGCGAGGGACCGCCGAACACTGAAGCTTTCTTT. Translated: CASEGPPNTEAFF.

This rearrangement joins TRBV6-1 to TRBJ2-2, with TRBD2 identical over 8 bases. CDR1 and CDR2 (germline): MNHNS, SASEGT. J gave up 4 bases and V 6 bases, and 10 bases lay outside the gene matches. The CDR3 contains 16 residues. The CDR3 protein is CASSVPAGAPTGELFF. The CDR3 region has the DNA TGTGCCAGCAGCGTCCCAGCGGGAGCACCCACCGGGGAGCTGTTTTTT.

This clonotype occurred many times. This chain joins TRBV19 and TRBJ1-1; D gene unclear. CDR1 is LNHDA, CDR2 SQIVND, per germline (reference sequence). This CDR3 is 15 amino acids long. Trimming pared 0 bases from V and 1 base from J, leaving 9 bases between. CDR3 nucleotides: TGTGCCAGTAGTATAGATCCCTCAAGGAACACTGAAGCTTTCTTT. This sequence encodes CASSIDPSRNTEAFF.

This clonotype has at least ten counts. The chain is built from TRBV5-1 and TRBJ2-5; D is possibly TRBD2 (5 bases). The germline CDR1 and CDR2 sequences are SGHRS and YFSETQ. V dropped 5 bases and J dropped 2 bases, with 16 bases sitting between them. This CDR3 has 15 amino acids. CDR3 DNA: TGCGCCAGCAGAGAAGTGGGAGATTTACAAGAGACCCAGTACTTC. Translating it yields CASREVGDLQETQYF.

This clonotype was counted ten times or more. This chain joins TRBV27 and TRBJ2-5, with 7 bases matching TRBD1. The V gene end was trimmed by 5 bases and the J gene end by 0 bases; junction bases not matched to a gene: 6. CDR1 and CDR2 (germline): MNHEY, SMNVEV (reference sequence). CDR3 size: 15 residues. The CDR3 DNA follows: TGTGCCAGCAGTAGAAGGGACAGAAACCAAGAGACCCAGTACTTC. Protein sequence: CASSRRDRNQETQYF.

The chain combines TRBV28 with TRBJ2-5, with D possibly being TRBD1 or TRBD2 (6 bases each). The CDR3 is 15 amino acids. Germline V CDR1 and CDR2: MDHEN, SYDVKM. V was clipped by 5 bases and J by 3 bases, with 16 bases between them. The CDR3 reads CASSVIQGGKETQYF. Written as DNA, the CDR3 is TGTGCCAGCAGTGTGATACAGGGAGGAAAAGAGACCCAGTACTTC.